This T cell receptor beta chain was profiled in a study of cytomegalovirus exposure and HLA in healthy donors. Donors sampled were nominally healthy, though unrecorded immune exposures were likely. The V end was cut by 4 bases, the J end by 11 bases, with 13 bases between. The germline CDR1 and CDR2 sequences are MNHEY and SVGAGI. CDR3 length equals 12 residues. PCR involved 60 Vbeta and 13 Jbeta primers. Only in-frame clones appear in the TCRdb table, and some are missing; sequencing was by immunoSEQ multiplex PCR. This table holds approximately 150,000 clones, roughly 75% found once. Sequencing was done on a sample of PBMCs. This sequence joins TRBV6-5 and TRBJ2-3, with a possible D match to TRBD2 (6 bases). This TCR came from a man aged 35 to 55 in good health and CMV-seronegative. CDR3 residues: CASSSGLSLQYF. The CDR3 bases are TGTGCCAGCAGTTCCGGACTATCATTGCAGTATTTT.